The clone carrying this TCR beta chain has a single count. Trimming took 5 bases from V and 6 from J; bases not matched to a gene: 16. The CDR3 has 16 residues. Germline values: CDR1 DFQATT, CDR2 SNEGSKA (reference sequence). The data belong to a study of CD8+CD57+ T cells in acquired aplastic anemia. About the research overall: Sorting CD4+ and CD8+ cells gave DNA averaging roughly 3.5 ug.

Genomic DNA, the template, was used for profiling of the TCR beta VDJ and CDR3. MiXCR, applied by TCRdb to the reads, yields one record per CDR3 protein. The sample shows hundreds of thousands of distinct CDR3 sequences, around 68% of them seen only once. Sequencing input: sorted CD4+, CD8+, or CD8+CD57+ T cells (not recorded which) from PBMCs. This chain joins TRBV20-1 and TRBJ2-3; 8 bases align to TRBD2. The origin of this receptor is a human donor in good health, serving as a control. The CDR3 nucleotides read TGCAGTGCTCACCTAGTCGGGGGGGCATGGGGTGATACGCAGTATTTT. This translates into CSAHLVGGAWGDTQYF.